These 25 T cell receptor beta chains were all obtained from the same sample, sequenced in a study of blood T cell repertoires in COVID-19. TCRdb's copy holds only in-frame clones and misses some; the assay was immunoSEQ multiplex PCR. There are tens of thousands of clones in the sample; more than 75% occur only once, and about 14% lies in the top ten. Sequences were obtained from peripheral blood. The receptors here all came from a human donor in a cohort sampled during active COVID-19.

J is TRBJ2-7 and V is TRBV7-8, with 9 positions matching TRBD1. The CDR3 is 13 residues long. CDR1 and CDR2 from the germline V gene are SGHVS and FQNEAQ. J was trimmed by 7 bases and V by 7 bases; bases with no gene match: 8. CDR3 coding DNA: TGTGCCAGCAACGCCGGGACAGGGAGGGAGCAGTACTTC. Its protein product is CASNAGTGREQYF.

The rearrangement joins TRBV28 to TRBJ2-1, with D hard to call. V gave up 6 bases and J gave up 6 bases, with 21 bases separating them. The CDR3 runs to 16 residues. Germline loops: CDR1 MDHEN, CDR2 SYDVKM. The chain's CDR3 is CASSYTFRSLVNEQFF. The DNA of the CDR3 is TGTGCCAGCAGCTACACTTTTCGATCCCTAGTCAATGAGCAGTTCTTC.

The genes are TRBV10-3 and TRBJ1-1; maybe TRBD1 (6 bases). Germline V gene data show CDR1 as ENHRY and CDR2 as SYGVKD. The CDR3 sequence is 12 residues long. The ends were cut back, 4 bases at V and 5 bases at J, with 8 bases in the middle. CDR3 loop: CAISGQGTEAFF. CDR3 DNA: TGTGCCATCAGTGGGCAGGGGACTGAAGCTTTCTTT.

The J gene is TRBJ2-7, the V gene TRBV5-6; 8 nucleotides align to TRBD1. This CDR3 spans 14 amino acids. The V gene's germline CDR1 is SGHDT and CDR2 YYEEEE. The ends lost 4 bases at V and 3 bases at J; junction bases unmatched: 6. This CDR3 is CASSQGQVLYEQYF. The DNA of the CDR3 is TGTGCCAGCAGCCAGGGACAGGTGCTCTACGAGCAGTACTTC.

V usage is TRBV11-2 and J usage is TRBJ2-2; D is ambiguous. V was clipped by 0 bases and J by 4 bases, with 6 bases between them. Germline V gene data show CDR1 as SGHAT and CDR2 as FQNNGV. CDR3 length: 14 residues. The CDR3: CASSLERGTGELFF. The DNA for the CDR3 is TGTGCCAGCAGCTTAGAGCGAGGCACCGGGGAGCTGTTTTTT.

V is TRBV14 and J is TRBJ1-4; D is undetermined. This CDR3 spans 13 amino acids. The V gene's germline CDR1 is SGHDN and CDR2 FVKESK. Trimming left V 0 bases short and J 10 bases short, with 9 bases between. The CDR3 region has the DNA TGTGCCAGCAGCCAAGACCTCCTAGGAAAACTGTTTTTT. It translates to CASSQDLLGKLFF. The full variable domain, with the rest looked up from reference TRBV14 and TRBJ1-4, is EAGVTQFPSHSVIEKGQTVTLRCDPISGHDNLYWYRRVMGKEIKFLLHFVKESKQDESGMPNNRFLAERTGGTYSTLKVQPAELEDSGVYFCASSQDLLGKLFFGSGTQLSVL.

The chain is built from TRBV19 and TRBJ2-1; D is undetermined. V gave up 7 bases and J gave up 0 bases, with 10 bases separating them. Germline-derived CDR1 and CDR2 are LNHDA and SQIVND (reference sequence). The CDR3 is 14 residues long. CDR3 nucleotides: TGTGCCAGTACCGGCGGAAGCTCCTACAATGAGCAGTTCTTC. Protein product: CASTGGSSYNEQFF.

The CDR3 DNA reads as TGCGCCAGCAGCGACGGGACTAGCGGCACAGATACGCAGTATTTT. It translates to CASSDGTSGTDTQYF. The rearrangement links TRBV10-1 to TRBJ2-3, with TRBD2 matching over 10 bases. The CDR3 spans 15 residues. Germline assignment: CDR1 WNHNN and CDR2 SYGVQD (reference sequence). V was pared by 6 bases and J by 1 base, with 4 bases of the junction left unmatched.

V usage is TRBV28 and J usage is TRBJ1-2, with TRBD1 matching 8 bases. Germline CDR1 and CDR2: MDHEN and SYDVKM. V was clipped by 7 bases and J by 2 bases; unmatched bases: 6. The CDR3 is 14 residues long. The CDR3 protein is CASKTGGGNYGYTF. CDR3 coding DNA: TGTGCCAGCAAAACAGGGGGAGGGAACTATGGCTACACCTTC.

This clone was observed a few times. The CDR3 region is CASSPLRGTGVNYEQYF. CDR3 nucleotide sequence: TGTGCCAGCTCACCACTTAGGGGAACAGGGGTAAACTACGAGCAGTACTTC. This chain links TRBV18 with TRBJ2-7; 7 nucleotides align to TRBD1. From germline, CDR1 is KGHSH and CDR2 LQKENI. V lost 1 base and J lost 3; bases outside the gene matches: 12. The CDR3 contains 17 residues.

The chain uses TRBV18 and TRBJ1-5; no clear D gene. Germline loops: CDR1 KGHSH, CDR2 LQKENI. The length of the CDR3 is 18 residues. The ends were cut back, 3 bases at V and 0 bases at J, with 18 bases in the middle. CDR3 amino acids: CASSPVEGMAYSNQPQHF. The CDR3 DNA follows: TGTGCCAGCTCACCCGTCGAGGGAATGGCGTATAGCAATCAGCCCCAGCATTTT.

The genes are TRBV7-2 and TRBJ2-7; 7 bases agree with TRBD1. Germline V CDR1 and CDR2: SGHTA, FQGNSA. This CDR3 spans 15 amino acids. The junction had 14 bases not matched to a gene; V was cut back by 5 bases and J by 7 bases. This chain's CDR3 is CASSPRQGRSLEQYF. The CDR3 region has the DNA TGTGCCAGCAGCCCCCGACAGGGTAGGTCGCTGGAGCAGTACTTC.

This sequence joins TRBV7-2 and TRBJ2-2; D uncertain. The germline V gene encodes CDR1 SGHTA and CDR2 FQGNSA. CDR3 length equals 13 residues. The ends were cut back, 3 bases at V and 5 bases at J, with 7 bases in the middle. Written as DNA, the CDR3 is TGTGCCAGCAGCTTCCTCTTGACCGGGGAGCTGTTTTTT. Translating it yields CASSFLLTGELFF.

The V call is TRBV18, the J call TRBJ2-2; TRBD2 aligns across 7 bases. This CDR3 has 16 residues. V was clipped by 3 bases and J by 0 bases; unmatched bases: 4. The germline CDR1 and CDR2 sequences are KGHSH and LQKENI. CDR3 protein: CASSPSSGTNTGELFF. CDR3 sequence (DNA): TGTGCCAGCTCACCCTCTAGCGGAACGAACACCGGGGAGCTGTTTTTT.

The genes are TRBV12-3 or TRBV12-4 and TRBJ2-1, with D perhaps TRBD2 (7 bases). The CDR3 is 12 amino acids. V shed 11 bases and J shed 5 bases, with 13 bases lying between them. In nucleotides, the CDR3 is TGTGCCGGGGGGGGCAGCCACAATGAGCAGTTCTTC. Translated, it gives CAGGGSHNEQFF.

This clone was counted a single time. The V call is TRBV5-8, the J call TRBJ1-2; weak D call: TRBD1 (5 bases). Between the trimmed V and J ends, which lost 4 bases and 4 bases, there was a span of 14 bases. CDR1 is SGHTS, CDR2 YDEGEE, per germline. CDR3 length equals 14 residues. Here the CDR3 DNA reads TGTGCCAGCAGCAACAGGATTCTTAGCTATGGCTACACCTTC. As protein: CASSNRILSYGYTF.

This clone has more than one count but fewer than ten. This chain connects TRBV6-5 to TRBJ1-4; D remains ambiguous. This CDR3 has 16 amino acids. The germline V gene encodes CDR1 MNHEY and CDR2 SVGAGI. Trimming pared 2 bases from V and 7 bases from J, leaving 17 bases between. The DNA for the CDR3 is TGTGCCAGCAGTTACGAAATTCCCCATAGGAGTGAAAAACTGTTTTTT. Translated, it gives CASSYEIPHRSEKLFF.

The CDR3 sequence is CASRTSGHTAKNIQYF. In DNA form, the CDR3 reads TGTGCCAGCAGGACTAGCGGGCATACAGCCAAAAACATTCAGTACTTC. The V and J genes are TRBV21-1 and TRBJ2-4; whether TRBD2, the table's D call, matches the DNA was not checked. TRBV21-1 is designated a pseudogene. This CDR3 spans 16 amino acids.

This chain joins TRBV11-2 and TRBJ2-5, with D possibly being TRBD1 (5 bases). V was trimmed by 4 bases and J by 6 bases, leaving 21 bases between them. Germline assignment: CDR1 SGHAT and CDR2 FQNNGV. CDR3 length equals 16 residues. The CDR3 bases are TGTGCCAGCAGCTCCCTGCGGAAGGGTGCAGGGAAGACCCAGTACTTC. This sequence encodes CASSSLRKGAGKTQYF. Full variable domain (outside the CDR3, taken from reference TRBV11-2 and TRBJ2-5): EAGVAQSPRYKIIEKRQSVAFWCNPISGHATLYWYQQILGQGPKLLIQFQNNGVVDDSQLPKDRFSAERLKGVDSTLKIQPAKLEDSAVYLCASSSLRKGAGKTQYFGPGTRLLVL.

This clone came up once. The V and J genes are TRBV7-9 and TRBJ1-1; D call uncertain. Germline assignment: CDR1 SEHNR and CDR2 FQNEAQ (reference sequence). The length of the CDR3 is 12 residues. V shed 3 bases and J shed 2 bases, with 4 bases lying between them. The CDR3 is CASSFTNTEAFF. The CDR3 bases are TGTGCCAGCAGCTTCACTAACACTGAAGCTTTCTTT.

V and J are TRBV19 and TRBJ1-2, with D possibly matching TRBD1 (6 bases). Germline loops: CDR1 LNHDA, CDR2 SQIVND (reference sequence). The CDR3 is 17 residues long. V lost 2 bases to trimming and J lost 0 bases, with 16 bases between them. The chain's CDR3 is CASSIPGQLLANYGYTF. CDR3 DNA sequence: TGTGCCAGTAGTATACCTGGACAGCTATTAGCTAACTATGGCTACACCTTC.

The rearrangement joins TRBV2 to TRBJ2-5; the match to TRBD1 covers 8 bases. V was pared by 7 bases and J by 4 bases, with 11 bases of the junction left unmatched. This CDR3 has 15 residues. Germline V CDR1 and CDR2: SNHLY, FYNNEI. The CDR3 region has the DNA TGTGCCAGCATTTTACAGGGGGTAGGAGGAGAGACCCAGTACTTC. Translating it yields CASILQGVGGETQYF.

The chain combines TRBV7-8 with TRBJ1-1; 8 bases are shared with TRBD1. Germline V gene sequence: CDR1 SGHVS, CDR2 FQNEAQ. This CDR3 has 14 residues. With V trimmed by 3 bases and J by 10 bases, 10 bases remained unmatched. The CDR3 nucleotides read TGTGCCAGCAGCTTCGACAGGGGAATTTTGGGAGCTTTCTTT. Protein product: CASSFDRGILGAFF.

The chain couples TRBV3-1 (or the pseudogene TRBV3-2) to TRBJ2-7; the D gene is possibly TRBD2 (6 bases). The germline V and J ends were trimmed by 1 base and 3 bases, with 10 bases remaining between them. Germline CDR1 LGHDT, CDR2 YNNKEL (reference sequence). This CDR3 spans 14 amino acids. Written as DNA, the CDR3 is TGTGCCAGCAGCCAAGTAGTGGGAGGCTACGAGCAGTACTTC. This encodes CASSQVVGGYEQYF.

The chain carries TRBV7-2 and TRBJ2-2; 10 bases are a match to TRBD2. J was trimmed by 4 bases and V by 7 bases; bases with no gene match: 12. Germline values: CDR1 SGHTA, CDR2 FQGNSA. The CDR3 extends over 17 amino acids. The CDR3 sequence: CASTGLRTSGSTGELFF. DNA of the CDR3: TGTGCCAGCACCGGTTTGAGGACTAGCGGAAGCACCGGGGAGCTGTTTTTT.